The 20 T cell receptor beta chains given below trace back to one sample, sequenced in a study of PD-L1 blockade in urothelial cancer. Time point in this sample: pretreatment peripheral blood. Method: immunoSEQ multiplex PCR; TCRdb's copy keeps in-frame clones and lacks some. The table includes around 63,000 clones, about four fifths detected once. The sample consisted of PBMCs, taken around atezolizumab (anti-PD-L1) treatment. The source is a man aged 65 to 79 with urothelial cancer.

The chain uses TRBV27 and TRBJ2-6; TRBD1 is a possible D gene (5 bases). Deletions cut 5 bases from V and 0 bases from J, with 8 bases between. Germline lookup yields CDR1 MNHEY and CDR2 SMNVEV (reference sequence). The CDR3 loop spans 15 amino acids. The CDR3 sequence: CASSRQSSGANVLTF. The CDR3, as DNA: TGTGCCAGCAGTAGACAGAGCTCTGGGGCCAACGTCCTGACTTTC.

The CDR3 is CSVGDRALYEQYF. CDR3 coding DNA: TGCAGCGTTGGGGACAGGGCCCTCTACGAGCAGTACTTC. The chain couples TRBV29-1 to TRBJ2-7; TRBD1 matches 9 bases. The germline V gene has CDR1 SQVTM and CDR2 ANQGSEA. V trimming: 4 bases; J trimming: 3 bases; junction bases outside the gene matches: 4. CDR3 length: 13 residues.

The chain uses TRBV19 and TRBJ1-2, with TRBD1 identical over 8 bases. Germline assignment: CDR1 LNHDA and CDR2 SQIVND (reference sequence). The ends lost 5 bases at V and 5 bases at J; junction bases unmatched: 10. The CDR3 is made up of 15 amino acids. CDR3 residues: CASSPPGTGGYGYTF. CDR3 DNA: TGTGCCAGTAGTCCTCCCGGGACAGGAGGTTATGGCTACACCTTC.

The table lists this clone with a count of one. This chain joins TRBV6-1 and TRBJ2-2; 10 nucleotides match TRBD2. Looked up from germline, CDR1 is MNHNS and CDR2 is SASEGT. This CDR3 contains 16 residues. Losses at the gene ends were 2 bases for V and 7 bases for J; bases not matched to a gene: 7. The CDR3 bases are TGTGCCAGCAGTGAATCCGGGACTAGCGTGGTCGGGGAGCTGTTTTTT. The encoded protein is CASSESGTSVVGELFF.

This chain uses TRBV19 with TRBJ2-1; D perhaps matches TRBD2 (5 bases). From germline, CDR1 is LNHDA and CDR2 SQIVND (reference sequence). The V and J ends lost 11 bases and 5 bases respectively, with 19 bases between them. This CDR3 comprises 14 residues. CDR3 sequence (DNA): TGTGCCTCTCAACCGGGATACGGGGACAATGAGCAGTTCTTC. It codes for CASQPGYGDNEQFF. The variable domain in full, completed from reference TRBV19 and TRBJ2-1, reads DGGITQSPKYLFRKEGQNVTLSCEQNLNHDAMYWYRQDPGQGLRLIYYSQIVNDFQKGDIAEGYSVSREKKESFPLTVTSAQKNPTAFYLCASQPGYGDNEQFFGPGTRLTVL.

This chain connects TRBV6-4 to TRBJ2-1; D is unresolved. V was clipped by 5 bases and J by 5 bases, with 13 bases between them. The CDR3 has 14 residues. From germline, CDR1 is MRHNA and CDR2 SNTAGT. CDR3 loop: CASSQDNADNEQFF. The CDR3 nucleotides read TGTGCCAGCAGTCAGGATAACGCTGACAATGAGCAGTTCTTC.

Worth noting for this clone: An end of the junction differs from the germline gene, which may be a read error. The rearrangement links TRBV7-3 to TRBJ2-3, with 7 bases that match TRBD2. The germline gives CDR1 SGHTA, CDR2 FQGTGA. The CDR3 contains 13 residues. Here the CDR3 DNA reads TGTGCCAGCGGCTTGGGGGGGACAGATACGCAGTATTTT. It codes for CASGLGGTDTQYF.

The chain has TRBV11-3 and TRBJ1-4; 8 nucleotides agree with TRBD1. Germline CDR1 SGHNT, CDR2 YENEEA. The CDR3 is 16 amino acids. V shed 3 bases, J shed 0 bases, and the junction held 3 bases outside the gene matches. CDR3 in DNA: TGTGCCAGCAGCTTGGGACAGGTTGCAACTAATGAAAAACTGTTTTTT. Amino acid sequence: CASSLGQVATNEKLFF.

The J gene is TRBJ2-2, the V gene TRBV6-5; tentatively, D is TRBD1 (6 bases). Trimming stripped 2 bases from V and 6 bases from J, with 10 bases between. The CDR3 contains 14 residues. Per germline, CDR1 MNHEY and CDR2 SVGAGI. CDR3 bases: TGTGCCAGCAGTTACAGGACAGTAGCCGGGGAGCTGTTTTTT. It translates to CASSYRTVAGELFF.

This clone was found once. The rearrangement links TRBV6-7 to TRBJ2-7; 8 nucleotides agree with TRBD1. TRBV6-7 is designated an ORF whose function remains uncertain. Trimming took 6 bases from V and 6 from J; bases not matched to a gene: 7. The CDR3 extends over 13 amino acids. CDR3: CASRRTGFGEQYF. The CDR3, as DNA: TGTGCCAGCAGAAGGACAGGGTTTGGCGAGCAGTACTTC.

The gene calls are TRBV27 and TRBJ1-4; possibly TRBD1 for D (5 bases). CDR1 is MNHEY, CDR2 SMNVEV, per germline (reference sequence). The CDR3 covers 13 residues. The V end was cut by 4 bases, the J end by 8 bases, with 11 bases between. The CDR3 DNA follows: TGTGCCAGCAGTTGGCAGGGAGGGGAAAAACTGTTTTTT. Encoded protein: CASSWQGGEKLFF.

The chain employs TRBV18 and TRBJ2-2, with 10 bases matching TRBD2. The CDR3 runs 17 residues. Unmatched junction bases numbered 8, after V lost 3 bases and J lost 4 bases. Germline CDR1 and CDR2: KGHSH and LQKENI. The CDR3 loop reads CASSPEAGGPGTGELFF. The DNA for the CDR3 is TGTGCCAGCTCACCGGAAGCGGGAGGGCCCGGCACCGGGGAGCTGTTTTTT.

The genes are TRBV15 and TRBJ2-3; a weak D match, TRBD1 (6 bases). Germline-derived CDR1 and CDR2 are LNHNV and YYDKDF (reference sequence). With 6 bases removed from V and 0 bases from J, the gap between germline ends came to 13 bases. This CDR3 has 15 amino acids. The CDR3 sequence is CATRADSVSTDTQYF. As DNA, the CDR3 is TGTGCCACCAGAGCGGACAGCGTGAGCACAGATACGCAGTATTTT.

The chain has TRBV6-5 and TRBJ2-5, with TRBD2 matching over 7 bases. CDR1 is MNHEY and CDR2 is SVGAGI in the germline V gene. V was clipped by 3 bases and J by 4 bases; unmatched bases: 8. The CDR3 runs 15 residues. In DNA, the CDR3 is TGTGCCAGCAGTTATGTGGCGGGAGAGGGAGAGACCCAGTACTTC. Its protein product is CASSYVAGEGETQYF.

The J gene is TRBJ1-5, the V gene TRBV7-9; D possibly corresponds to TRBD1 (6 bases). The CDR3 is 14 residues long. The V end lost 5 bases, the J end lost 7 bases, and 15 bases lay between the germline ends. The V gene's germline CDR1 is SEHNR and CDR2 FQNEAQ (reference sequence). The CDR3 nucleotides are TGTGCCAGCAGCCCGGCGGGGGGCCCCCAGCCCCAGCATTTT. This encodes CASSPAGGPQPQHF.

This clone appeared once. The V and J genes are TRBV6-6 and TRBJ2-7; 7 bases match TRBD1. The ends lost 6 bases at V and 1 base at J; junction bases unmatched: 6. The CDR3 loop spans 14 amino acids. CDR1 is MNHNY and CDR2 is SVGAGI in the germline V gene (reference sequence). CDR3 in amino acids: CASRSRDRSYEQYF. CDR3 DNA sequence: TGTGCCAGCAGAAGCCGGGACAGATCCTACGAGCAGTACTTC.

The rearrangement uses TRBV6-5 and TRBJ1-2, with D uncertain. Germline V lookup: CDR1 MNHEY, CDR2 SVGAGI. This CDR3 region has 14 residues. The V end lost 10 bases, the J end lost 4 bases, and 19 bases lay between the germline ends. CDR3 coding DNA: TGTGCCACCACCCCTAGCCCGACCGGCTATGGCTACACCTTC. Protein product: CATTPSPTGYGYTF.

This chain's CDR3 is CASSGAIQETQYF. For the CDR3, the DNA is TGTGCCAGCAGCGGGGCCATTCAAGAGACCCAGTACTTC. V is TRBV11-3 and J is TRBJ2-5; D is perhaps TRBD1 (5 bases). Trimming stripped 5 bases from V and 2 bases from J, with 9 bases between. This CDR3 has 13 amino acids. The germline V gene encodes CDR1 SGHNT and CDR2 YENEEA.

CDR3 amino acids: CASSSTGNYGYTF. The CDR3 DNA sequence: TGCGCCAGCAGCTCGACAGGGAACTATGGCTACACCTTC. The chain couples TRBV5-1 to TRBJ1-2; 7 positions match TRBD1. Losses at the gene ends were 3 bases for V and 2 bases for J; bases not matched to a gene: 1. The CDR3 length is 13 residues. Germline assignment: CDR1 SGHRS and CDR2 YFSETQ.

J is TRBJ2-1 and V is TRBV15; 9 bases match TRBD2. Germline trimming cut 2 bases from V and 6 bases from J; bases unmatched to any gene: 5. The CDR3 is made up of 15 amino acids. Germline V gene lookup returns CDR1 LNHNV and CDR2 YYDKDF (reference sequence). CDR3 in amino acids: CATSRYSGSGNEQFF. For the CDR3, the DNA is TGTGCCACCAGCAGATATAGCGGGAGTGGCAATGAGCAGTTCTTC.